This T cell receptor (beta chain) is from a study of human thymus T cells. Method: immunoSEQ multiplex PCR; TCRdb's copy keeps in-frame clones and lacks some. In the table there are under 70,000 clones, about 94% of which are singletons. The CDR3 consists of 14 residues. Germline loops: CDR1 MNHEY, CDR2 SVGAGI. Trimming stripped 2 bases from V and 0 bases from J, with 6 bases between. The rearrangement joins TRBV6-5 to TRBJ2-3; no firm D call. The source material was blood. The receptor comes from a boy younger than two with a congenital heart defect but otherwise immunologically healthy. The CDR3 coding sequence is TGTGCCAGCAGTTACAGGGATAGCACAGATACGCAGTATTTT. Protein sequence: CASSYRDSTDTQYF.